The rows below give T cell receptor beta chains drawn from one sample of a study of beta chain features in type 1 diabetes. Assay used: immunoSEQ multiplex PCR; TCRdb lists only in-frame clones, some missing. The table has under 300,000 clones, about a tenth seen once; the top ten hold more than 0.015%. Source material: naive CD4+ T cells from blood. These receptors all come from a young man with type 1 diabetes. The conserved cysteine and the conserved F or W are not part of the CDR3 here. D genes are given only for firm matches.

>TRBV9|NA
ASSGNFGNEQF
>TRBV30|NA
AWSVSPRTEAF
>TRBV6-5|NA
ASSYNRGGNEQF
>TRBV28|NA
ASTIVQANQPQH
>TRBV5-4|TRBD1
ASSSRDRSSYEQY
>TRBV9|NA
ASSVAGYNEQF
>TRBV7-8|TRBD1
ASSSSTGLRKLF
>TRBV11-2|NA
ASSFGGDHGKPQH
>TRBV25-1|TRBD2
ASSEQGGSPGANVLT
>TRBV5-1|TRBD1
ASSPGQMNTEAF
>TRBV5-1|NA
ASSLQAEGGTQY
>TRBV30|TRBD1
AWDRGLNSEAF
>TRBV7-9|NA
ASSLKESGSPLH
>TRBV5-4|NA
ASSYETSSTDTQY
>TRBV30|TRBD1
AWTGTGDSPLH
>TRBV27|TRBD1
ASRPGQDYNEQF
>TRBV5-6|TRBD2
ASSLGPGGTYEQY
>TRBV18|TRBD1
ASSPGQGNQPQH
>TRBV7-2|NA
ASSLARGKQY
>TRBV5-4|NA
ASIRQGGGEQY
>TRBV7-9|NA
ASSIPGVDGYT
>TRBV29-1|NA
SVRGGSNQPQH
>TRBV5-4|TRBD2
ASSLVAGGHNEQF